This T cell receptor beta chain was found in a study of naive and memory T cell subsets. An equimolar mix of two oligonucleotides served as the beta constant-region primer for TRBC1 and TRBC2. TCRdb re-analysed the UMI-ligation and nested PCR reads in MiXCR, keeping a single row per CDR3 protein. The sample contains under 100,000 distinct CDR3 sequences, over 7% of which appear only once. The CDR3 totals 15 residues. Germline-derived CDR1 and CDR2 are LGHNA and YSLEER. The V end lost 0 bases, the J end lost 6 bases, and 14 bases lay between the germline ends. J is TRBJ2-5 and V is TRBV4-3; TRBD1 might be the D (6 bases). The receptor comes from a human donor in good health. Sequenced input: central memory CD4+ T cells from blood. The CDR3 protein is CASSQEHRAGQTQYF. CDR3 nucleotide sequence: TGCGCCAGCAGCCAAGAACACAGGGCCGGACAGACCCAGTACTTC.